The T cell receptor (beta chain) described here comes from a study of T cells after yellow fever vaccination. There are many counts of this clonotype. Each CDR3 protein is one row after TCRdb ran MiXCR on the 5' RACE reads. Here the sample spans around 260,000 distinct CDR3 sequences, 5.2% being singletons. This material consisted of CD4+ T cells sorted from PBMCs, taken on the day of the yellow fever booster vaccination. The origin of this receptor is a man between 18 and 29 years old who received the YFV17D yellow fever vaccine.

The CDR3 bases are TGTGCCAGCAGTTTGGGACTAGGCACAGATACGCAGTATTTT. It codes for CASSLGLGTDTQYF. V is TRBV12-3 or TRBV12-4 and J is TRBJ2-3; 8 bases are a match to TRBD2. The CDR3 consists of 14 residues. Trimming at V came to 3 bases and at J to 1 base, leaving 0 bases not matched to a gene.